The rows below give T cell receptor beta chains drawn from one sample of a study of cytomegalovirus exposure and HLA in healthy donors. Here immunoSEQ multiplex PCR was the method, and the copy in TCRdb shows in-frame clones only, minus some. The repertoire consists of fewer than 30,000 clones, with 62% occurring once and the leading ten covering roughly 42%. Sequencing used PBMCs. Receptors were obtained from a male donor in good health and CMV-seropositive. Each CDR3 is given with its conserved first and last residue. The order of the fields is J gene, D gene, V gene, clone size, CDR3 protein, CDR3 DNA. A D gene is named only where the DNA matches it firmly. Size is omitted from some rows. Given values are once, few, many or a class for expanded clones.

j_gene: TRBJ1-5; d_gene: -; v_gene: TRBV30; abundance: many; CDR3aa: CAWSVGSGRGQPQHF; CDR3nt: TGTGCCTGGAGTGTAGGGAGCGGACGGGGTCAGCCCCAGCATTTT
j_gene: TRBJ1-2; d_gene: TRBD1; v_gene: TRBV9; abundance: -; CDR3aa: CASSVAAGGDYGYTF; CDR3nt: TGTGCCAGCAGCGTAGCGGCAGGGGGCGACTATGGCTACACCTTC
j_gene: TRBJ1-5; d_gene: -; v_gene: TRBV30; abundance: -; CDR3aa: CAWSARGDYNQPQHF; CDR3nt: TGTGCCTGGAGTGCTCGGGGAGACTACAATCAGCCCCAGCATTTT
j_gene: TRBJ1-2; d_gene: -; v_gene: TRBV5-1; abundance: few; CDR3aa: CASSLSAGAEEGYTF; CDR3nt: TGCGCCAGCAGCTTGAGCGCAGGGGCCGAAGAGGGCTACACCTTC
j_gene: TRBJ1-5; d_gene: -; v_gene: TRBV19; abundance: -; CDR3aa: CASSIVANSNQPQHF; CDR3nt: TGTGCCAGTAGTATAGTGGCCAATAGCAATCAGCCCCAGCATTTT
j_gene: TRBJ1-6; d_gene: -; v_gene: TRBV4-1; abundance: -; CDR3aa: CASSQAYSNSPLHF; CDR3nt: TGCGCCAGCAGCCAAGCGTATAGTAATTCACCCCTCCACTTT
j_gene: TRBJ2-1; d_gene: -; v_gene: TRBV5-8; abundance: once; CDR3aa: CASSPRPDNEQFF; CDR3nt: TGTGCCAGCAGCCCTAGACCGGACAATGAGCAGTTCTTC
j_gene: TRBJ1-2; d_gene: -; v_gene: TRBV30; abundance: -; CDR3aa: CAWSPGLMSGYTF; CDR3nt: TGTGCCTGGAGCCCGGGACTGATGAGTGGCTACACCTTC
j_gene: TRBJ1-5; d_gene: -; v_gene: TRBV13; abundance: few; CDR3aa: CASGAFNQPQHF; CDR3nt: TGTGCCAGCGGGGCATTCAATCAGCCCCAGCATTTT
j_gene: TRBJ2-3; d_gene: TRBD2; v_gene: TRBV9; abundance: -; CDR3aa: CASSAFAAGGLDTQYF; CDR3nt: TGTGCCAGCAGCGCGTTTGCTGCGGGGGGGTTGGATACGCAGTATTTT
j_gene: TRBJ1-5; d_gene: -; v_gene: TRBV19; abundance: -; CDR3aa: CASSGGGNQPQHF; CDR3nt: TGTGCCAGTAGTGGGGGGGGCAATCAGCCCCAGCATTTT
j_gene: TRBJ1-4; d_gene: TRBD1; v_gene: TRBV5-1; abundance: few; CDR3aa: CASSSGGSNEKLFF; CDR3nt: TGCGCCAGCAGCTCAGGGGGTTCGAATGAAAAACTGTTTTTT
j_gene: TRBJ1-1; d_gene: -; v_gene: TRBV5-3; abundance: -; CDR3aa: CARSLDSCTEAFF; CDR3nt: TGTGCCAGAAGCTTGGACAGTTGCACTGAAGCTTTCTTT
j_gene: TRBJ1-1; d_gene: TRBD1; v_gene: TRBV15; abundance: -; CDR3aa: CATSRDRGRWDTEAFF; CDR3nt: TGTGCCACCAGCAGAGACAGGGGGCGATGGGATACTGAAGCTTTCTTT
j_gene: TRBJ2-3; d_gene: -; v_gene: TRBV6-1; abundance: -; CDR3aa: CASSEPGGTDTQYF; CDR3nt: TGTGCCAGCAGTGAGCCGGGGGGCACAGATACGCAGTATTTT
j_gene: TRBJ1-1; d_gene: TRBD1; v_gene: TRBV6-4; abundance: -; CDR3aa: CASSVQGGTEAFF; CDR3nt: TGTGCCAGCAGTGTGCAGGGGGGTACTGAAGCTTTCTTT
j_gene: TRBJ1-2; d_gene: -; v_gene: TRBV6-1; abundance: few; CDR3aa: CASSEAATGYTF; CDR3nt: TGTGCCAGCAGTGAAGCGGCAACCGGCTACACCTTC
j_gene: TRBJ2-2; d_gene: -; v_gene: TRBV2; abundance: -; CDR3aa: CASISSRAAAGELFF; CDR3nt: TGTGCCAGCATATCGAGCAGGGCGGCTGCCGGGGAGCTGTTTTTT
j_gene: TRBJ1-2; d_gene: -; v_gene: TRBV18; abundance: few; CDR3aa: CASSPTNSGYTF; CDR3nt: TGTGCCAGCTCACCAACGAACAGCGGCTACACCTTC
j_gene: TRBJ2-5; d_gene: -; v_gene: TRBV9; abundance: -; CDR3aa: CASSASGNIQETQYF; CDR3nt: TGTGCCAGCAGTGCCTCGGGGAATATCCAAGAGACCCAGTACTTC
j_gene: TRBJ2-5; d_gene: -; v_gene: TRBV5-4; abundance: few; CDR3aa: CASSLGGRRGETQYF; CDR3nt: TGTGCCAGCAGCTTGGGCGGCCGGCGGGGAGAGACCCAGTACTTC
j_gene: TRBJ1-6; d_gene: -; v_gene: TRBV7-9; abundance: -; CDR3aa: CASSLSGSPLHF; CDR3nt: TGTGCCAGCAGCTTAAGCGGGTCACCCCTCCACTTT
j_gene: TRBJ2-7; d_gene: TRBD2; v_gene: TRBV4-2; abundance: once; CDR3aa: CASSQGLAGAEQYF; CDR3nt: TGTGCCAGCAGCCAAGGTCTAGCGGGAGCCGAGCAGTACTTC
j_gene: TRBJ1-6; d_gene: -; v_gene: TRBV25-1; abundance: few; CDR3aa: CASSGGPYNSPLHF; CDR3nt: TGTGCCAGCAGTGGGGGGCCCTATAATTCACCCCTCCACTTT
j_gene: TRBJ2-7; d_gene: -; v_gene: TRBV11-3; abundance: few; CDR3aa: CASSDGPRSYEQYF; CDR3nt: TGTGCCAGCTCCGACGGTCCGCGGTCCTACGAGCAGTACTTC
j_gene: TRBJ1-1; d_gene: -; v_gene: TRBV7-9; abundance: -; CDR3aa: CASTELGELNTEAFF; CDR3nt: TGTGCCAGCACCGAATTAGGGGAATTGAACACTGAAGCTTTCTTT
j_gene: TRBJ1-3; d_gene: -; v_gene: TRBV28; abundance: -; CDR3aa: CASSLPGGTGNTIYF; CDR3nt: TGTGCCAGCAGCCTACCGGGGGGGACCGGAAACACCATATATTTT
j_gene: TRBJ1-1; d_gene: TRBD1; v_gene: TRBV6-1; abundance: -; CDR3aa: CARTQGTEAFF; CDR3nt: TGTGCCAGGACACAGGGGACTGAAGCTTTCTTT
j_gene: TRBJ1-5; d_gene: -; v_gene: TRBV30; abundance: -; CDR3aa: CAWSAASGFSQPQHF; CDR3nt: TGTGCCTGGAGTGCCGCCTCAGGGTTTAGTCAGCCCCAGCATTTT
j_gene: TRBJ1-2; d_gene: -; v_gene: TRBV5-3; abundance: -; CDR3aa: CARSCPFQTRNYGYTF; CDR3nt: TGTGCCAGAAGCTGCCCCTTCCAAACGAGGAACTATGGCTACACCTTC
j_gene: TRBJ1-1; d_gene: -; v_gene: TRBV29-1; abundance: -; CDR3aa: CTLHKNTEAFF; CDR3nt: TGCACCCTTCACAAGAACACTGAAGCTTTCTTT
j_gene: TRBJ2-5; d_gene: -; v_gene: TRBV2; abundance: -; CDR3aa: CASSARSWTQYF; CDR3nt: TGTGCCAGCAGTGCGAGGAGTTGGACCCAGTACTTC
j_gene: TRBJ2-3; d_gene: -; v_gene: TRBV2; abundance: -; CDR3aa: CASSESGDTQYF; CDR3nt: TGTGCCAGCAGTGAGTCGGGAGATACGCAGTATTTT
j_gene: TRBJ1-5; d_gene: -; v_gene: TRBV19; abundance: -; CDR3aa: CASRSGLGANNQPQHF; CDR3nt: TGTGCCAGTAGATCTGGGTTGGGGGCTAACAATCAGCCCCAGCATTTT
j_gene: TRBJ2-5; d_gene: TRBD1; v_gene: TRBV11-3; abundance: once; CDR3aa: CASRPGQGAQETQYF; CDR3nt: TGTGCCAGCAGACCGGGACAGGGGGCCCAAGAGACCCAGTACTTC
j_gene: TRBJ2-7; d_gene: TRBD2; v_gene: TRBV5-1; abundance: -; CDR3aa: CASSLRVAGDEQYF; CDR3nt: TGCGCCAGCAGCTTAAGGGTAGCGGGAGACGAGCAGTACTTC
j_gene: TRBJ2-7; d_gene: TRBD1; v_gene: TRBV7-9; abundance: -; CDR3aa: CAGGQGINEQYF; CDR3nt: TGTGCCGGTGGACAGGGCATTAACGAGCAGTACTTC
j_gene: TRBJ1-1; d_gene: -; v_gene: TRBV7-9; abundance: -; CDR3aa: CASTISEGNTEAFF; CDR3nt: TGTGCCAGCACCATTTCCGAGGGAAACACTGAAGCTTTCTTT
j_gene: TRBJ1-6; d_gene: TRBD1; v_gene: TRBV5-4; abundance: -; CDR3aa: CASSSLTGVFSPLHF; CDR3nt: TGTGCCAGCAGCTCTCTTACAGGGGTGTTTTCACCCCTCCACTTT
j_gene: TRBJ1-1; d_gene: TRBD1; v_gene: TRBV6-6; abundance: -; CDR3aa: CASSWGTADSQAFF; CDR3nt: TGTGCCAGCAGTTGGGGGACAGCCGATTCTCAAGCTTTCTTT
j_gene: TRBJ2-5; d_gene: -; v_gene: TRBV4-2; abundance: few; CDR3aa: CASSPRLGTYGLETQYF; CDR3nt: TGTGCCAGCAGCCCAAGACTAGGGACTTACGGGTTGGAGACCCAGTACTTC
j_gene: TRBJ2-1; d_gene: -; v_gene: TRBV10-3; abundance: medium-sized; CDR3aa: CASSYVQTGYNEQFF; CDR3nt: TGTGCCAGCAGTTACGTCCAGACTGGTTACAATGAGCAGTTCTTC
j_gene: TRBJ1-6; d_gene: TRBD1; v_gene: TRBV2; abundance: -; CDR3aa: CASSVGGQGNSPLHF; CDR3nt: TGTGCCAGCAGTGTCGGTGGACAGGGGAATTCACCCCTCCACTTT
j_gene: TRBJ2-2; d_gene: TRBD1; v_gene: TRBV6-5; abundance: -; CDR3aa: CACTGTVNTGELFF; CDR3nt: TGTGCCTGCACCGGGACAGTGAACACCGGGGAGCTGTTTTTT
j_gene: TRBJ2-7; d_gene: TRBD1; v_gene: TRBV5-1; abundance: -; CDR3aa: CASSLGQGVTHEQYF; CDR3nt: TGCGCCAGCAGCCTGGGACAGGGGGTAACCCACGAGCAGTACTTC
j_gene: TRBJ2-5; d_gene: TRBD2; v_gene: TRBV5-1; abundance: -; CDR3aa: CASSLGGSGGQETQYF; CDR3nt: TGCGCCAGCAGCTTGGGGGGTAGCGGGGGACAAGAGACCCAGTACTTC
j_gene: TRBJ2-7; d_gene: -; v_gene: TRBV5-4; abundance: -; CDR3aa: CASSLSVSEQYF; CDR3nt: TGTGCCAGCAGCTTATCTGTGTCCGAGCAGTACTTC
j_gene: TRBJ2-1; d_gene: -; v_gene: TRBV5-1; abundance: -; CDR3aa: CASSFGAVYNEQFF; CDR3nt: TGCGCCAGCAGCTTTGGGGCTGTGTACAATGAGCAGTTCTTC
j_gene: TRBJ2-7; d_gene: -; v_gene: TRBV4-1; abundance: -; CDR3aa: CASSQEGPGEGEQYF; CDR3nt: TGCGCCAGCAGCCAAGAGGGGCCAGGGGAGGGCGAGCAGTACTTC
j_gene: TRBJ2-7; d_gene: -; v_gene: TRBV12-5; abundance: few; CDR3aa: CASAMGGGSGEQYF; CDR3nt: TGTGCTAGTGCCATGGGAGGGGGGTCGGGCGAGCAGTACTTC
j_gene: TRBJ2-7; d_gene: -; v_gene: TRBV5-1; abundance: -; CDR3aa: CASSSGVTGEQYF; CDR3nt: TGCGCCAGCAGCTCCGGGGTAACGGGGGAGCAGTACTTC
j_gene: TRBJ2-1; d_gene: TRBD1; v_gene: TRBV6-5; abundance: -; CDR3aa: CASSRDRGHNEQFF; CDR3nt: TGTGCCAGCAGTAGGGACAGGGGGCACAATGAGCAGTTCTTC
j_gene: TRBJ2-7; d_gene: TRBD1; v_gene: TRBV28; abundance: -; CDR3aa: CASSGGTGAIAYF; CDR3nt: TGTGCCAGCAGTGGCGGGACAGGGGCAATCGCGTACTTC
j_gene: TRBJ2-2; d_gene: -; v_gene: TRBV7-9; abundance: -; CDR3aa: CASSSRGTGELFF; CDR3nt: TGTGCCAGCAGCTCTCGAGGCACCGGGGAGCTGTTTTTT